Shown below are 20 T cell receptor beta chains from a single sample sequenced in a study of cytomegalovirus exposure and HLA in healthy donors. PCR employed 60 Vbeta and 13 Jbeta primers. TCRdb's copy holds only in-frame clones and misses some; the assay was immunoSEQ multiplex PCR. The sample has about 200,000 clones; 70% to 80% are singletons. Sequencing was done on a sample of PBMCs. All receptors come from a woman aged 30 to 39 in good health and CMV-seronegative.

The CDR3 DNA reads as TGTGCCACCAAAAAGACAGAGACAGTCGCCTACAATGAGCAGTTCTTC. Translating gives CATKKTETVAYNEQFF. This chain connects TRBV6-6 to TRBJ2-1; possible D gene TRBD1, 5 bases. The CDR3 is 16 amino acids. The V gene's germline CDR1 is MNHNY and CDR2 SVGAGI (reference sequence). The V end lost 10 bases, the J end lost 2 bases, and 21 bases lay between the germline ends.

The chain recombines TRBV5-5 with TRBJ2-6, with a tentative D call TRBD1 (5 bases). The CDR3 is 19 residues long. CDR1 is SGHKS and CDR2 is YYEKEE in the germline V gene (reference sequence). Trimming stripped 0 bases from V and 0 bases from J, with 16 bases between. CDR3 sequence: CASSLEGWRSPSGANVLTF. The CDR3 nucleotides are TGTGCCAGCAGCTTGGAGGGGTGGCGGTCCCCCTCTGGGGCCAACGTCCTGACTTTC.

The V gene is TRBV7-9, the J gene TRBJ2-1; D call uncertain. Trimming removed 5 bases at V and 9 bases at J, with 8 bases between. CDR1 SEHNR and CDR2 FQNEAQ come from the germline V gene (reference sequence). This CDR3 spans 11 amino acids. The CDR3: CASSPSLEQFF. CDR3 coding DNA: TGTGCCAGCAGCCCATCACTTGAGCAGTTCTTC. Variable domain in full (rest from reference TRBV7-9 and TRBJ2-1): DTGVSQNPRHKITKRGQNVTFRCDPISEHNRLYWYRQTLGQGPEFLTYFQNEAQLEKSRLLSDRFSAERPKGSFSTLEIQRTEQGDSAMYLCASSPSLEQFFGPGTRLTVL.

This sequence joins TRBV7-8 and TRBJ2-2; 11 bases are a match to TRBD2. The CDR3 covers 15 residues. The germline V gene encodes CDR1 SGHVS and CDR2 FQNEAQ. The V gene end was trimmed by 5 bases and the J gene end by 7 bases; junction bases not matched to a gene: 6. The CDR3, as DNA: TGTGCCAGCAGCCAACTAGCGGGAGAGCACGGGGAGCTGTTTTTT. Its protein is CASSQLAGEHGELFF. Full variable domain (remainder filled in from reference TRBV7-8 and TRBJ2-2): GAGVSQSPRYKVAKRGQDVALRCDPISGHVSLFWYQQALGQGPEFLTYFQNEAQLDKSGLPSDRFFAERPEGSVSTLKIQRTQQEDSAVYLCASSQLAGEHGELFFGEGSRLTVL.

The J gene is TRBJ2-3, the V gene TRBV19; TRBD2 might be the D (6 bases). V gave up 5 bases and J gave up 3 bases, with 24 bases separating them. Germline V lookup: CDR1 LNHDA, CDR2 SQIVND (reference sequence). CDR3 size: 18 residues. The CDR3 sequence: CASSLRRKPQRVTDTQYF. Written as DNA, the CDR3 is TGTGCCAGTAGTCTGCGTAGGAAGCCACAGCGGGTTACAGATACGCAGTATTTT.

The rearrangement joins TRBV28 to TRBJ2-1; 11 positions match TRBD2. The CDR3 length is 16 residues. CDR1 is MDHEN, CDR2 SYDVKM, per germline. V shed 2 bases and J 10 bases; nucleotides not matched to a gene: 10. The CDR3 coding sequence is TGTGCCAGCAGTTTAGCGGGACTAGCGGAGCCCTCGGAGCAGTTCTTC. Translating gives CASSLAGLAEPSEQFF. Full variable domain (remainder filled in from reference TRBV28 and TRBJ2-1): DVKVTQSSRYLVKRTGEKVFLECVQDMDHENMFWYRQDPGLGLRLIYFSYDVKMKEKGDIPEGYSVSREKKERFSLILESASTNQTSMYLCASSLAGLAEPSEQFFGPGTRLTVL.

The chain combines TRBV5-1 with TRBJ2-1, with unresolved D. In germline, CDR1 is SGHRS, CDR2 YFSETQ. The length of the CDR3 is 14 residues. Deletions cut 4 bases from V and 4 bases from J, with 12 bases between. The CDR3 protein is CASSPGDPYNEQFF. The DNA of the CDR3 is TGCGCCAGCAGCCCCGGAGACCCTTACAATGAGCAGTTCTTC.

The J gene is TRBJ2-1, the V gene TRBV5-1; 7 positions match TRBD2. There are 16 residues in the CDR3. Germline loops: CDR1 SGHRS, CDR2 YFSETQ. J lost 8 bases, V lost 2 bases, and 13 bases had no gene match. The CDR3 region has the DNA TGCGCCAGCAGCTTCAAGGGTGCGGATGCGGGGGATGAGCAGTTCTTC. Encoded protein: CASSFKGADAGDEQFF.

This chain links TRBV5-1 with TRBJ2-7; 10 positions match TRBD1. The V gene's germline CDR1 is SGHRS and CDR2 YFSETQ. V shed 0 bases, J shed 2 bases, and the junction held 11 bases outside the gene matches. CDR3 size: 18 residues. CDR3 protein: CASSLATGGEAGAYEQYF. The CDR3 DNA reads TGCGCCAGCAGCTTGGCGACAGGGGGCGAGGCGGGGGCCTACGAGCAGTACTTC.

The rearrangement joins TRBV5-1 to TRBJ2-7, with 12 bases that match TRBD2. J gave up 4 bases and V 0 bases, and 5 bases lay outside the gene matches. Germline CDR1 is SGHRS and CDR2 is YFSETQ. The CDR3 runs to 16 residues. CDR3 sequence (DNA): TGCGCCAGCAGCTTGGGACTAGCGGGAGCCCAGTACGAGCAGTACTTC. Its translation: CASSLGLAGAQYEQYF.

V is TRBV9 and J is TRBJ1-3; TRBD1 aligns across 8 bases. The CDR3 is 16 amino acids. With 6 bases clipped from V and 0 bases from J, the junction kept 8 bases outside the gene matches. Germline V gene data show CDR1 as SGDLS and CDR2 as YYNGEE. CDR3 sequence: CASTHGGQASGNTIYF. In DNA, the CDR3 is TGTGCCAGCACCCACGGGGGACAGGCCTCTGGAAACACCATATATTTT. Combining the CDR3 with reference TRBV9 and TRBJ1-3 gives the whole variable domain DSGVTQTPKHLITATGQRVTLRCSPRSGDLSVYWYQQSLDQGLQFLIQYYNGEERAKGNILERFSAQQFPDLHSELNLSSLELGDSALYFCASTHGGQASGNTIYFGEGSWLTVV.

Only a few counts were recorded for this clone. The V and J genes are TRBV10-3 and TRBJ2-7; 8 bases align to TRBD2. The CDR3 totals 17 residues. The V gene end was trimmed by 4 bases and the J gene end by 5 bases; junction bases not matched to a gene: 16. Germline V gene lookup returns CDR1 ENHRY and CDR2 SYGVKD. The CDR3 coding sequence is TGTGCCATCAGTGGGCCGTCGACTAGCGCTATAATAGACGAGCAGTACTTC. It is translated as CAISGPSTSAIIDEQYF.

The chain employs TRBV19 and TRBJ1-2, with D tentatively TRBD1 (6 bases). Germline V CDR1 and CDR2: LNHDA, SQIVND (reference sequence). Trimming cost V 2 bases and J 4 bases, with 8 bases left between them. There are 13 residues in the CDR3. This chain's CDR3 is CASSIQGSYGYTF. The CDR3 DNA follows: TGTGCCAGTAGTATACAGGGGTCCTATGGCTACACCTTC.

The chain carries TRBV30 and TRBJ2-7; TRBD2 aligns across 8 bases. Germline CDR1 and CDR2: GTSNPN and SVGIG (reference sequence). The trim removed 0 bases at V and 7 bases at J, leaving 8 bases unmatched. CDR3 length: 14 amino acids. The CDR3 loop reads CAWSVVLRGGEQYF. CDR3 DNA: TGTGCCTGGAGTGTAGTCCTTCGGGGGGGTGAGCAGTACTTC.

This clone was seen only a few times. Other DNA sequences in this sample translate to the same CDR3. The chain has TRBV15 and TRBJ2-7; 10 bases match TRBD1. CDR1 and CDR2 (germline): LNHNV, YYDKDF (reference sequence). The V and J ends lost 5 bases and 3 bases, in that order; junction bases with no gene match: 4. The CDR3 totals 14 residues. The CDR3 loop is CATSRRTGGYEQYF. CDR3 sequence (DNA): TGTGCCACCAGCCGTAGGACAGGGGGCTACGAGCAGTACTTC.

This clone was observed a handful of times. The rearrangement joins TRBV2 to TRBJ2-3; TRBD1 is a possible D gene (5 bases). Per germline, CDR1 SNHLY and CDR2 FYNNEI. CDR3 length: 14 residues. The V end was cut by 2 bases, the J end by 5 bases, with 11 bases between. The CDR3 DNA follows: TGTGCCAGCAGTGAAACAGGCCCAGGAGATACGCAGTATTTT. It codes for CASSETGPGDTQYF.

A few counts support this clone. The chain recombines TRBV4-2 with TRBJ1-5; no reliable D call. The CDR3 is 13 residues long. Germline loops: CDR1 LGHNA, CDR2 YNFKEQ. V was clipped by 3 bases and J by 0 bases, with 3 bases between them. In nucleotides, the CDR3 is TGTGCCAGCAGCCACTATAGCAATCAGCCCCAGCATTTT. Its protein product is CASSHYSNQPQHF.

The chain couples TRBV27 to TRBJ1-3; 8 positions agree with TRBD1. Per the germline V gene, CDR1 is MNHEY and CDR2 is SMNVEV (reference sequence). Trimming removed 5 bases from V and 4 bases from J; junction bases left unmatched: 7. This CDR3 is built from 15 residues. The CDR3 region has the DNA TGTGCCAGCAGTCTCAATTGGGACAGGGGAAACACCATATATTTT. It is translated as CASSLNWDRGNTIYF.

This clone has only one observation. The V call is TRBV29-1, the J call TRBJ1-2; D is uncertain. The germline gives CDR1 SQVTM, CDR2 ANQGSEA. V was trimmed by 7 bases and J by 6 bases, leaving 12 bases between them. The CDR3 sequence is 11 residues long. The CDR3 loop is CSAIDGDGYTF. CDR3 sequence (DNA): TGCAGCGCGATCGACGGAGATGGCTACACCTTC. Combining the CDR3 with reference TRBV29-1 and TRBJ1-2 gives the whole variable domain SAVISQKPSRDICQRGTSLTIQCQVDSQVTMMFWYRQQPGQSLTLIATANQGSEATYESGFVIDKFPISRPNLTFSTLTVSNMSPEDSSIYLCSAIDGDGYTFGSGTRLTVV.

This clone was detected only a few times. This sequence joins TRBV7-3 and TRBJ2-7; the match to TRBD2 covers 7 bases. In germline, CDR1 is SGHTA, CDR2 FQGTGA. There are 15 residues in the CDR3. The trim removed 2 bases at V and 7 bases at J, leaving 11 bases unmatched. The CDR3 DNA reads TGTGCCAGCAGCTTAGTCGGCGGGGGAGCATTAGAGCAGTACTTC. Protein product: CASSLVGGGALEQYF.